This T cell receptor (beta chain) derives from a study of T cells in Graves' hyperthyroidism and ophthalmopathy. In this sample, this clonotype turned up many times. Amplification of TCR beta CDR3 regions was performed using RNA transcripts as template. The HTBI set primed first-round TCR CDR3 RT-PCR. TCRdb reprocessed the multiplex PCR reads with MiXCR, giving one entry per CDR3 protein. The data contain more than 350,000 distinct CDR3 sequences, roughly 15% of them singletons. Germline CDR1 and CDR2: MGHRA and YSYEKL. The CDR3 consists of 14 residues. V dropped 1 base and J dropped 2 bases, with 8 bases sitting between them.

The sequenced sample was blood. The origin of this receptor is a woman between 55 and 75 years old with Graves' ophthalmopathy. This chain links TRBV4-1 with TRBJ1-1, with D possibly TRBD1 on 5 matching bases. CDR3 amino acids: CASSQGGSNTEAFF. CDR3 in DNA: TGCGCCAGCAGCCAAGGGGGCAGTAACACTGAAGCTTTCTTT.